This T cell receptor beta chain stems from a study of T-cell reconstitution after alpha-beta-depleted transplantation in children. For TCRbeta, the library was prepared with unique molecular identifiers. MiXCR, run by TCRdb on the PCR reads, gives a single entry per CDR3 protein. The repertoire includes approximately 630,000 distinct CDR3 sequences, roughly 14% of them detected once, and about 0.79% sits in the top ten. This clonotype was recorded at least ten times. Germline CDR1 SGHAT, CDR2 FQNNGV. Trimming shortened V by 2 bases and J by 0 bases, and 14 bases separated the two germline ends. The length of the CDR3 is 17 residues.

The source is a girl aged 2 to 9 with congenital amegakaryocytic thrombocytopenia, due to receive a stem cell transplant. This specimen consisted of PBMCs, obtained before TCRalphabeta/CD19-depleted stem cell transplant. The V call is TRBV11-2, the J call TRBJ2-1; maybe TRBD2 (6 bases). In DNA, the CDR3 is TGTGCCAGCAGCTTATTTCCCGGGAGTAGCTCCTACAATGAGCAGTTCTTC. Translation: CASSLFPGSSSYNEQFF. Full variable domain (missing parts from reference TRBV11-2 and TRBJ2-1): EAGVAQSPRYKIIEKRQSVAFWCNPISGHATLYWYQQILGQGPKLLIQFQNNGVVDDSQLPKDRFSAERLKGVDSTLKIQPAKLEDSAVYLCASSLFPGSSSYNEQFFGPGTRLTVL.